Following are 14 T cell receptor beta chains from one sample sequenced in a study of cytomegalovirus exposure and HLA in healthy donors. The study ran its PCR with 60 Vbeta and 13 Jbeta primers. Profiling relied on immunoSEQ multiplex PCR, and the TCRdb table lists in-frame clones only, not all of them. The table has roughly 98,000 clones, roughly 80% seen once. Sequencing was carried out using PBMCs. The receptors shown here come from a man in his forties in good health and CMV-seronegative.

This chain uses TRBV28 with TRBJ2-1, with 14 bases that match TRBD2. This CDR3 is built from 18 residues. V lost 2 bases, J lost 4 bases, and 7 bases stayed unmatched. CDR1 and CDR2 from the germline V gene are MDHEN and SYDVKM. CDR3 sequence reads: CASSLGTSGGRPYNEQFF. CDR3 nucleotides: TGTGCCAGCAGTTTAGGGACTAGCGGGGGCCGACCGTACAATGAGCAGTTCTTC.

The chain uses TRBV5-1 and TRBJ1-2; possibly TRBD1 for D (5 bases). The CDR3 is 16 residues long. V was trimmed by 0 bases and J by 9 bases, leaving 21 bases between them. From germline, CDR1 is SGHRS and CDR2 YFSETQ. CDR3 nucleotide sequence: TGCGCCAGCAGCTTGGGGGGATCCGAAAGGGGCAGACGCTACACCTTC. The encoded protein is CASSLGGSERGRRYTF.

As DNA, the CDR3 is TGCAGCGTCGAGGGGGACAGCTCCTACGAGCAGTACTTC. Its translation: CSVEGDSSYEQYF. V gene TRBV29-1 combines with J gene TRBJ2-7; 7 bases fit TRBD1. The CDR3 length is 13 residues. The ends lost 6 bases at V and 0 bases at J; junction bases unmatched: 5. In germline, CDR1 is SQVTM, CDR2 ANQGSEA.

The chain recombines TRBV6-6 with TRBJ2-2; 13 bases are shared with TRBD2. This CDR3 contains 15 residues. In germline, CDR1 is MNHNY, CDR2 SVGAGI (reference sequence). Trimming cost V 7 bases and J 6 bases; bases outside gene matches: 5. The CDR3 DNA reads TGTGCCAGCATCGGACTAGCGGGAGCATCCGGGGAGCTGTTTTTT. Translation: CASIGLAGASGELFF.

The chain combines TRBV28 with TRBJ1-1; 9 bases map to TRBD1. Losses at the gene ends were 6 bases for V and 1 base for J; bases not matched to a gene: 9. Germline CDR1 MDHEN, CDR2 SYDVKM. The CDR3 loop spans 16 amino acids. In nucleotides, the CDR3 is TGTGCCAGCAGGACAGGGGGAACTAGGGGGAACACTGAAGCTTTCTTT. Translated: CASRTGGTRGNTEAFF.

The rearrangement links TRBV5-1 to TRBJ1-1, with a weak D call TRBD1 (5 bases). The germline CDR1 and CDR2 sequences are SGHRS and YFSETQ. The CDR3 runs to 14 residues. The V end was cut by 5 bases, the J end by 5 bases, with 16 bases between. The chain's CDR3 is CASRNGGGATEAFF. In DNA, the CDR3 is TGCGCCAGCAGGAATGGAGGAGGGGCAACTGAAGCTTTCTTT. The whole variable domain, filled in from reference TRBV5-1 and TRBJ1-1, reads KAGVTQTPRYLIKTRGQQVTLSCSPISGHRSVSWYQQTPGQGLQFLFEYFSETQRNKGNFPGRFSGRQFSNSRSEMNVSTLELGDSALYLCASRNGGGATEAFFGQGTRLTVV.

This rearrangement joins TRBV7-9 to TRBJ2-6, with a possible D match to TRBD1 (5 bases). Between the trimmed V and J ends, which lost 4 bases and 0 bases, there was a span of 10 bases. The CDR3 contains 16 residues. Germline loops: CDR1 SEHNR, CDR2 FQNEAQ (reference sequence). CDR3: CASSYYDSSGANVLTF. For the CDR3, the DNA is TGTGCCAGCAGCTACTATGACAGCTCTGGGGCCAACGTCCTGACTTTC.

The V call is TRBV5-1, the J call TRBJ1-1; 8 bases align to TRBD1. CDR3 length: 14 amino acids. V lost 4 bases to trimming and J lost 1 base; unmatched junction nucleotides: 3. Germline CDR1 is SGHRS and CDR2 is YFSETQ. The chain's CDR3 is CASSKGQANTEAFF. In DNA form, the CDR3 reads TGCGCCAGCAGCAAGGGACAGGCGAACACTGAAGCTTTCTTT.

This clone was counted only a few times. This chain connects TRBV28 to TRBJ2-7; TRBD2 matches 12 bases. This CDR3 has 16 amino acids. Germline CDR1 reads MDHEN; CDR2 reads SYDVKM. Trimming took 3 bases from V and 2 from J; bases not matched to a gene: 5. Here the CDR3 DNA reads TGTGCCAGCAGTTTGTACCTAGCGGGAGGGCCCTACGAGCAGTACTTC. Protein sequence: CASSLYLAGGPYEQYF.

The chain is built from TRBV7-9 and TRBJ2-7; TRBD2 is a possible D gene (6 bases). V lost 5 bases to trimming and J lost 1 base, with 21 bases between them. The CDR3 is 17 amino acids. The germline V gene has CDR1 SEHNR and CDR2 FQNEAQ (reference sequence). The CDR3 loop is CASSLGGILAGSYEQYF. CDR3 bases: TGTGCCAGCAGCCTTGGGGGGATTTTGGCAGGATCCTACGAGCAGTACTTC.

The gene calls are TRBV5-1 and TRBJ2-7; D is possibly TRBD1 (5 bases). The CDR3 runs to 14 residues. Germline CDR1 and CDR2: SGHRS and YFSETQ. Trimming removed 0 bases at V and 0 bases at J, with 7 bases between. For the CDR3, the DNA is TGCGCCAGCAGCTTGGGAGACAGCTCCTACGAGCAGTACTTC. It codes for CASSLGDSSYEQYF.

This clone appeared once. At one end the junction does not follow the germline gene, possibly because of a read error. This CDR3 is CAGSLAGGVWGSGANVLTF. The DNA for the CDR3 is TGCGCCGGCAGCTTGGCGGGCGGGGTGTGGGGCTCTGGGGCCAACGTCCTGACTTTC. The chain uses TRBV5-1 and TRBJ2-6, with D possibly being TRBD2 (6 bases). This CDR3 region has 19 residues. Germline-derived CDR1 and CDR2 are SGHRS and YFSETQ.

The chain is built from TRBV5-4 and TRBJ2-3; D may be TRBD2 (6 bases). Trimming left V 2 bases short and J 6 bases short, with 13 bases between. The CDR3 has 14 residues. Germline V gene lookup returns CDR1 SGHNT and CDR2 YYREEE (reference sequence). CDR3 bases: TGTGCCAGCAGCTTCTCTGGGGGGTCGGATACGCAGTATTTT. Translating gives CASSFSGGSDTQYF.

J is TRBJ2-7 and V is TRBV19; 8 bases line up with TRBD2. V lost 8 bases, J lost 2 bases, and 14 bases stayed unmatched. Looked up from germline, CDR1 is LNHDA and CDR2 is SQIVND (reference sequence). This CDR3 has 16 amino acids. The CDR3 spells CASPPGGFGEAYEQYF. The CDR3, as DNA: TGTGCCAGTCCACCGGGGGGGTTCGGGGAAGCCTACGAGCAGTACTTC.